This T cell receptor (beta chain) came from a study of regulatory T cells in long-lasting Graves disease. This clonotype was detected ten times or more. Its antigen is still unknown. Construction of TCR beta libraries relied on iRepertoire HTBI primers and on Arm-PCR targeting CDR3 regions. Per the original data handling: The study identified 55 to 80 TRBV and 13 to 15 TRBJ segments across samples. Via MiXCR, TCRdb re-called the multiplex PCR reads, giving one row per CDR3 protein. The V and J calls reflect TCRdb's pipeline rather than the authors' work. This sample has 550,000 or so distinct CDR3 sequences; around 12% occur once, and the top ten carry almost 9%. The time point is: newly diagnosed GD, antithyroid drugs for less than 3 months. PBMC-extracted RNA yielded the TCR library. Per the germline V gene, CDR1 is ENHRY and CDR2 is SYGVKD. CDR3 length: 13 residues. V was pared by 11 bases and J by 1 base, with 15 bases between.

Study-wide findings and caveats: There was favoring of TRBV28, TRBJ1-2 and TRBJ2-5 in persistent disease.

These data also formed part of another study, on T cells in Graves' hyperthyroidism and ophthalmopathy. That paper notes: Stable hyperthyroidism: no ophthalmopathy progression over 18 months of follow-up. TCR CDR3 underwent first-round RT-PCR with the HTBI primer set.

This sequence originates from a woman in her thirties with Graves disease. The chain links TRBV10-3 to TRBJ2-7; D possibly corresponds to TRBD2 (6 bases). The sample here was peripheral blood mononuclear cells (PBMCs), taken at new diagnosis, from a patient treated with antithyroid drugs. CDR3 coding DNA: TGTGCCTCCGGAGGGCGGGTGTCCTACGAGCAGTACTTC. Protein sequence: CASGGRVSYEQYF.